The next 20 T cell receptor beta chains were all read from a single sample in a study of T cells in Graves' hyperthyroidism and ophthalmopathy (dated by TCRdb to between 2017 and 2020). Libraries were constructed by multiplex PCR. Instrument used: Illumina HiSeq 2000. The TCR beta CDR3 regions were amplified from RNA transcripts. The first round of RT-PCR for the TCR CDR3 was performed with the HTBI primer set and the Qiagen OneStep RT-PCR kit. Starting from the raw public reads, TCRdb applied fastp trimming at Q25, assembled clones with MiXCR and retained in-frame beta chains. CDR3 protein sequences are deduplicated, and each keeps its most common genes and DNA. Across this sample there are approximately 570,000 distinct CDR3 sequences, with 20% seen only once. 40% to 50% of the sample lies in the top ten. Sequencing was carried out using blood. These receptor sequences come from a middle-aged man with Graves' ophthalmopathy.

This clonotype was detected ten times or more. The rearrangement joins TRBV11-2 to TRBJ1-1; D ambiguous. This CDR3 spans 14 amino acids. V was trimmed by 6 bases and J by 1 base, leaving 12 bases between them. Germline lookup yields CDR1 SGHAT and CDR2 FQNNGV. The CDR3 reads CASSRGDRNTEAFF. CDR3 DNA: TGTGCCAGCAGTAGAGGTGACCGGAACACTGAAGCTTTCTTT.

This clonotype showed up just once. A read error is possible here, since a much larger clone lies one base away. The chain carries TRBV18 and TRBJ1-2; D might be TRBD1 (6 bases). Trimming shortened V by 4 bases and J by 4 bases, and 10 bases separated the two germline ends. The germline V gene has CDR1 KGHSH and CDR2 LQKENI. The CDR3 has 13 residues. The DNA for the CDR3 is TGTGCCAGCTCACAGGACAGCCTCTATGGCTACACCTTC. Translated: CASSQDSLYGYTF.

This clonotype has a count of ten or more. The chain uses TRBV7-2 and TRBJ2-5, with D tentatively TRBD2 (5 bases). The CDR3 has 16 residues. CDR1 is SGHTA, CDR2 FQGNSA, per germline. V was trimmed by 6 bases and J by 5 bases, leaving 22 bases between them. CDR3: CASSLPYELWRETQYF. The CDR3 region has the DNA TGTGCCAGCAGTTTACCGTATGAGTTGTGGAGGGAGACCCAGTACTTC.

The gene calls are TRBV2 and TRBJ1-5; 8 nucleotides match TRBD1. The V and J ends lost 6 bases and 3 bases, in that order; junction bases with no gene match: 7. In germline, CDR1 is SNHLY, CDR2 FYNNEI. CDR3 size: 15 residues. CDR3 DNA sequence: TGTGCCAGCAGAGCCGGGACAGGAAACAATCAGCCCCAGCATTTT. Protein sequence: CASRAGTGNNQPQHF.

Ten or more counts support this clonotype. The chain uses TRBV28 and TRBJ1-1, with D maybe TRBD1 (6 bases). This CDR3 spans 16 amino acids. CDR1 MDHEN and CDR2 SYDVKM come from the germline V gene. The V gene lost 4 bases and the J gene lost 3 bases, with 18 bases spanning the gap. The CDR3 sequence is CASSSTRTQGDTEAFF. CDR3 in DNA: TGTGCCAGCAGTTCTACAAGAACACAGGGTGACACTGAAGCTTTCTTT. Variable domain in full (rest from reference TRBV28 and TRBJ1-1): DVKVTQSSRYLVKRTGEKVFLECVQDMDHENMFWYRQDPGLGLRLIYFSYDVKMKEKGDIPEGYSVSREKKERFSLILESASTNQTSMYLCASSSTRTQGDTEAFFGQGTRLTVV.

This clonotype was found many times. The gene calls are TRBV12-3 or TRBV12-4 and TRBJ1-2; D remains unclear. Trimming removed 1 base at V and 4 bases at J, with 16 bases between. This CDR3 has 16 amino acids. The CDR3 sequence is CASSLGFGRGIYGYTF. CDR3 nucleotide sequence: TGTGCCAGCAGTTTAGGGTTTGGGCGGGGTATCTATGGCTACACCTTC.

V gene TRBV5-1 combines with J gene TRBJ2-1, with a weak D call TRBD1 (6 bases). Trimming stripped 4 bases from V and 0 bases from J, with 20 bases between. The CDR3 is made up of 18 amino acids. Germline-derived CDR1 and CDR2 are SGHRS and YFSETQ. The CDR3 nucleotides are TGCGCCAGCAGCCACAGGGTCTCCAAGCACAGCTCCTACAATGAGCAGTTCTTC. Protein product: CASSHRVSKHSSYNEQFF.

CDR3 coding DNA: TGTGCCAGCCGGCGGGGGGAGGGGGTGAACACTGAAGCTTTCTTT. This sequence encodes CASRRGEGVNTEAFF. J is TRBJ1-1 and V is TRBV11-1; tentative D call: TRBD1 (6 bases). The V gene's germline CDR1 is SGHAT and CDR2 FQDESV (reference sequence). This CDR3 has 15 residues. V lost 8 bases to trimming and J lost 0 bases, with 16 bases between them.

The chain carries TRBV12-3 or TRBV12-4 and TRBJ1-2; D may be TRBD1 (5 bases). V lost 4 bases, J lost 9 bases, and 12 bases lay in between. The CDR3 length is 12 residues. The CDR3 sequence is CASSSDGGSYTF. The CDR3 DNA sequence: TGTGCCAGCAGTTCCGATGGGGGTAGCTACACCTTC.

The V call is TRBV25-1, the J call TRBJ1-4; maybe TRBD1 (6 bases). The germline V gene encodes CDR1 MGHDK and CDR2 SYGVNS. The CDR3 sequence is 14 residues long. Trimming took off 1 base at V and 8 bases at J, with 11 bases between the two ends. The CDR3 DNA follows: TGTGCCAGCAGTGAATGTACAGGGTCGGAAAAACTGTTTTTT. It translates to CASSECTGSEKLFF.

The chain couples TRBV13 to TRBJ2-7; D is unresolved. The V gene lost 8 bases and the J gene lost 5 bases, with 10 bases spanning the gap. This CDR3 region has 11 residues. CDR1 and CDR2 from the germline V gene are PRHDT and FYEKMQ (reference sequence). CDR3 region: CASGPDDEQYF. CDR3 sequence (DNA): TGTGCCAGCGGGCCAGACGACGAGCAGTACTTC.

This clonotype was detected a few times. The V gene is TRBV24-1, the J gene TRBJ1-5, with 9 bases lining up with TRBD1. The CDR3 covers 14 residues. V dropped 9 bases and J dropped 4; count of bases not matched to a gene: 6. Germline V gene lookup returns CDR1 KGHDR and CDR2 SFDVKD. The CDR3 is CATSTGQGNQPQHF. As DNA, the CDR3 is TGTGCCACCTCCACCGGACAGGGGAATCAGCCCCAGCATTTT.

The chain has TRBV13 and TRBJ2-7; D remains ambiguous. The CDR3 is 12 amino acids. Per germline, CDR1 PRHDT and CDR2 FYEKMQ (reference sequence). The V and J ends lost 8 bases and 3 bases respectively, with 11 bases between them. In DNA form, the CDR3 reads TGTGCCAGCGATAACAGACGCTACGAGCAGTACTTC. Protein: CASDNRRYEQYF. The full variable domain, in which reference TRBV13 and TRBJ2-7 provide the parts outside the CDR3, is AAGVIQSPRHLIKEKRETATLKCYPIPRHDTVYWYQQGPGQDPQFLISFYEKMQSDKGSIPDRFSAQQFSDYHSELNMSSLELGDSALYFCASDNRRYEQYFGPGTRLTVT.

The chain uses TRBV10-2 and TRBJ2-5, with a weak D call TRBD2 (6 bases). CDR1 and CDR2 (germline): WSHSY, SAAADI. The ends were cut back, 3 bases at V and 14 bases at J, with 13 bases in the middle. The CDR3 has 11 residues. CDR3 region: CASSEWGESYF. The CDR3 DNA reads TGCGCCAGCAGTGAATGGGGGGAATCTTACTTC.

The V and J genes are TRBV20-1 and TRBJ2-7; D not certain. The germline gives CDR1 DFQATT, CDR2 SNEGSKA (reference sequence). V was trimmed by 6 bases and J by 5 bases, leaving 14 bases between them. This CDR3 is 12 amino acids long. The CDR3 here is CSASSLGDEQYF. The CDR3 DNA is TGCAGTGCCTCAAGCTTAGGAGACGAGCAGTACTTC.

This clonotype was recorded a few times. The rearrangement links TRBV6-2 or TRBV6-3 to TRBJ2-7, with 12 nucleotides matching TRBD2. With V trimmed by 5 bases and J by 9 bases, 11 bases remained unmatched. The CDR3 runs 15 residues. Germline loops: CDR1 MNHEY, CDR2 SVGEGT. CDR3 sequence (DNA): TGTGCCAGCAGTACCCTAGCGGGAGGGGGGGAGGGGCAGTACTTC. This codes for CASSTLAGGGEGQYF.

This rearrangement joins TRBV6-2 or TRBV6-3 to TRBJ2-1; 8 bases match TRBD1. The junction had 11 bases not matched to a gene; V was cut back by 9 bases and J by 4 bases. The CDR3 length is 15 residues. Germline CDR1 and CDR2: MNHEY and SVGEGT. The CDR3 DNA sequence: TGTGCCAGTTCTGGGAAAGGACAGGGTTACAATGAGCAGTTCTTC. Translating it yields CASSGKGQGYNEQFF.

The table lists this clonotype with many counts. The chain employs TRBV7-2 and TRBJ2-5; D possibly corresponds to TRBD2 (7 bases). The CDR3 is 16 amino acids. Germline V gene sequence: CDR1 SGHTA, CDR2 FQGNSA. V lost 6 bases and J 5 bases, leaving 22 bases between the germline ends. CDR3 sequence (DNA): TGTGCCAGCAGGCTCCGGGGGGCGGACTGGGAGGAGACCCAGTACTTC. Its protein is CASRLRGADWEETQYF.

The V and J genes are TRBV11-2 and TRBJ2-7; TRBD2 matches at 16 bases. CDR3 size: 19 residues. V was clipped by 8 bases and J by 7 bases; unmatched bases: 20. From germline, CDR1 is SGHAT and CDR2 FQNNGV. CDR3 in DNA: TGTGCCAGCGGATACCCCCCTACCGGGACTAGCGGGGGGGCGATGGAGCAGTACTTC. Translated: CASGYPPTGTSGGAMEQYF. The entire variable domain, with the rest obtained from reference TRBV11-2 and TRBJ2-7, is as follows: EAGVAQSPRYKIIEKRQSVAFWCNPISGHATLYWYQQILGQGPKLLIQFQNNGVVDDSQLPKDRFSAERLKGVDSTLKIQPAKLEDSAVYLCASGYPPTGTSGGAMEQYFGPGTRLTVT.

In this sample, this clonotype turned up a few times. A clone one base away is much larger, so this may be a read error. The CDR3 DNA follows: TGTGCCAGCAGCTTAGAAGACTCACCCCTCCACTTT. Protein product: CASSLEDSPLHF. The chain recombines TRBV5-4 with TRBJ1-6; no reliable D call. Trimming cost V 2 bases and J 10 bases, with 7 bases left between them. The CDR3 sequence is 12 residues long. Germline CDR1 and CDR2: SGHNT and YYREEE (reference sequence).